Following are 23 T cell receptor beta chains from one sample sequenced in a study of cytomegalovirus exposure and HLA in healthy donors. A multiplex PCR was run with 60 Vbeta primers and 13 Jbeta primers. Here immunoSEQ multiplex PCR was the method, and the copy in TCRdb shows in-frame clones only, minus some. The sample gives 120,000 to 150,000 clones, roughly 80% of which show up once; roughly 6.7% is in the top ten. The sample consisted of PBMCs. These receptor sequences come from a woman between 40 and 55 years old in good health and CMV-seropositive.

The CDR3 nucleotides read TGTGCCAGCAGCGAGGGACAGGCGAACACCGGGGAGCTGTTTTTT. Its translation is CASSEGQANTGELFF. This chain joins TRBV14 and TRBJ2-2; 8 bases are a match to TRBD1. This CDR3 spans 15 amino acids. Germline CDR1 and CDR2: SGHDN and FVKESK. The junction had 2 bases not matched to a gene; V was cut back by 5 bases and J by 0 bases.

A word on this clone: Mismatch with germline at one junction end may stem from a read error. This chain links TRBV19 with TRBJ1-5; a weak D match, TRBD1 (6 bases). CDR1 is LNHDA and CDR2 is SQIVND in the germline V gene (reference sequence). The CDR3 totals 14 residues. The CDR3, as DNA: TGTGCCAGTAGCCCCGGGGGGGGGCATCAGTCCCAGCATTTT. It codes for CASSPGGGHQSQHF.

The J gene is TRBJ1-2, the V gene TRBV5-6; 7 nucleotides agree with TRBD1. The ends lost 0 bases at V and 4 bases at J; junction bases unmatched: 12. This CDR3 contains 17 residues. Germline CDR1 is SGHDT and CDR2 is YYEEEE. The CDR3, as DNA: TGTGCCAGCAGCTTGGCAGGATACGGGACAGAAAGCTATGGCTACACCTTC. It specifies CASSLAGYGTESYGYTF.

The chain employs TRBV6-1 and TRBJ1-2, with 7 bases fitting TRBD1. Germline CDR1 and CDR2: MNHNS and SASEGT. V was pared by 4 bases and J by 3 bases, with 8 bases of the junction left unmatched. The length of the CDR3 is 15 residues. The CDR3 reads CASSGQGASDYGYTF. CDR3 DNA sequence: TGTGCCAGCAGTGGACAGGGCGCGAGTGACTATGGCTACACCTTC.

The J gene is TRBJ2-3, the V gene TRBV5-1; possibly TRBD1 for D (6 bases). Germline V gene data show CDR1 as SGHRS and CDR2 as YFSETQ. The V and J ends lost 4 bases and 3 bases respectively, with 18 bases between them. This CDR3 comprises 16 residues. CDR3 loop: CASSRRQVGETDTQYF. The CDR3 bases are TGCGCCAGCAGCCGACGACAGGTCGGGGAGACAGATACGCAGTATTTT.

The rearrangement links TRBV20-1 to TRBJ2-4; weak D call: TRBD1 (5 bases). Germline values: CDR1 DFQATT, CDR2 SNEGSKA (reference sequence). This CDR3 is built from 11 residues. V lost 3 bases to trimming and J lost 12 bases, with 12 bases between them. The CDR3 nucleotides are TGCAGTGCTAGCAGGGAACAATCTCAGTACTTC. Translation gives CSASREQSQYF.

The chain carries TRBV28 and TRBJ2-7, with unresolved D. The CDR3 length is 11 residues. V lost 4 bases and J 2 bases, leaving 3 bases between the germline ends. Germline CDR1 reads MDHEN; CDR2 reads SYDVKM. The CDR3 sequence is CASSSTYEQYF. The DNA for the CDR3 is TGTGCCAGCAGTTCCACCTACGAGCAGTACTTC.

In DNA, the CDR3 is TGTGCCAGCAGCCGGAACAGGGGCGGCACAGATACGCAGTATTTT. Translated: CASSRNRGGTDTQYF. The V gene is TRBV7-6, the J gene TRBJ2-3; TRBD1 matches 7 bases. CDR1 and CDR2 from the germline V gene are SGHVS and FNYEAQ. The junction had 6 bases not matched to a gene; V was cut back by 5 bases and J by 1 base. This CDR3 is built from 15 residues. Full variable domain (remainder filled in from reference TRBV7-6 and TRBJ2-3): GAGVSQSPRYKVTKRGQDVALRCDPISGHVSLYWYRQALGQGPEFLTYFNYEAQQDKSGLPNDRFSAERPEGSISTLTIQRTEQRDSAMYRCASSRNRGGTDTQYFGPGTRLTVL.

The genes are TRBV7-6 and TRBJ2-3, with D possibly TRBD1 on 6 matching bases. V was trimmed by 3 bases and J by 2 bases, leaving 9 bases between them. The germline gives CDR1 SGHVS, CDR2 FNYEAQ. The CDR3 has 14 amino acids. The CDR3 DNA follows: TGTGCCAGCAGCTTTTCAGGGGACACAGATACGCAGTATTTT. It specifies CASSFSGDTDTQYF.

The rearrangement links TRBV28 to TRBJ2-5; a weak D match, TRBD2 (5 bases). CDR1 and CDR2 (germline): MDHEN, SYDVKM. The CDR3 has 12 amino acids. The V gene lost 2 bases and the J gene lost 5 bases, with 6 bases spanning the gap. In DNA form, the CDR3 reads TGTGCCAGCAGTTTAGCGGGCGAGACCCAGTACTTC. It is translated as CASSLAGETQYF.

This clone was observed once. The CDR3 DNA sequence: TGTGCCAGCAGTCTGGACAGCTACCAAGAGACCCAGTACTTC. Its protein product is CASSLDSYQETQYF. The chain carries TRBV13 and TRBJ2-5, with D possibly being TRBD1 (6 bases). V shed 6 bases and J shed 0 bases, with 11 bases lying between them. CDR3 length: 14 residues. In germline, CDR1 is PRHDT, CDR2 FYEKMQ (reference sequence).

The sample holds a few counts of this clone. This rearrangement joins TRBV5-5 to TRBJ2-3, with D tentatively TRBD1 (5 bases). Trimming pared 0 bases from V and 0 bases from J, leaving 11 bases between. Per the germline V gene, CDR1 is SGHKS and CDR2 is YYEKEE (reference sequence). This CDR3 spans 16 amino acids. CDR3 DNA: TGTGCCAGCAGCTTGGAGCAGGGTCGGAGCACAGATACGCAGTATTTT. As protein: CASSLEQGRSTDTQYF.

In its sample, this clone was seen a few times. The V call is TRBV6-5, the J call TRBJ2-1, with D possibly TRBD2 on 5 matching bases. The CDR3 has 12 amino acids. Germline assignment: CDR1 MNHEY and CDR2 SVGAGI. The V end was cut by 6 bases, the J end by 10 bases, with 13 bases between. The CDR3 loop reads CASSSLRGEQFF. In DNA form, the CDR3 reads TGTGCCAGCAGCTCTCTCCGGGGAGAGCAGTTCTTC.

This chain links TRBV10-1 with TRBJ1-1; D not resolved. Trimming left V 3 bases short and J 4 bases short, with 9 bases between. In germline, CDR1 is WNHNN, CDR2 SYGVQD (reference sequence). This CDR3 comprises 13 residues. CDR3 amino acids: CASSERRGTEAFF. CDR3 sequence (DNA): TGCGCCAGCAGTGAAAGGCGGGGCACTGAAGCTTTCTTT.

This chain joins TRBV7-6 and TRBJ2-1; TRBD2 matches 16 bases. V trimming: 5 bases; J trimming: 8 bases; junction bases outside the gene matches: 3. The germline CDR1 and CDR2 sequences are SGHVS and FNYEAQ. The CDR3 covers 15 residues. The CDR3 protein is CASSPGLAGGDEQFF. The CDR3 bases are TGTGCCAGCAGCCCGGGACTAGCGGGGGGGGATGAGCAGTTCTTC.

The chain joins TRBV12-5 to TRBJ1-1; D uncertain. CDR3 length equals 16 residues. Deletions cut 3 bases from V and 4 bases from J, with 18 bases between. Germline-derived CDR1 and CDR2 are LGHNT and FRNRAP. CDR3 protein: CASGFVIGSETTEAFF. DNA of the CDR3: TGTGCTAGTGGTTTCGTGATCGGGTCGGAGACCACTGAAGCTTTCTTT.

V and J are TRBV9 and TRBJ1-2, with D uncertain. Per germline, CDR1 SGDLS and CDR2 YYNGEE. The germline V and J ends were trimmed by 0 bases and 1 base, with 10 bases remaining between them. The CDR3 runs 15 residues. For the CDR3, the DNA is TGTGCCAGCAGCGTAGAACAGCTCTTTAACTATGGCTACACCTTC. Translated, it gives CASSVEQLFNYGYTF.

The rearrangement joins TRBV7-3 to TRBJ2-7; 8 bases are a match to TRBD1. After removal of 5 bases from V and 7 bases from J, the junction contained 7 bases not matched to a gene. CDR3 length: 13 residues. Germline V gene lookup returns CDR1 SGHTA and CDR2 FQGTGA. CDR3 sequence reads: CASSLGTGGEQYF. CDR3 coding DNA: TGTGCCAGCAGCCTGGGGACAGGTGGTGAGCAGTACTTC.

Concerning this clone: One end of the junction varies from germline; a read error may be responsible. This chain links TRBV7-9 with TRBJ2-5; TRBD2 aligns across 9 bases. There are 15 residues in the CDR3. From germline, CDR1 is SEHNR and CDR2 FQNEAQ (reference sequence). The CDR3 protein is CSSSLVAGAQETQYF. CDR3 DNA sequence: TGTTCCAGCAGCTTAGTAGCGGGGGCTCAAGAGACCCAGTACTTC.

The rearrangement joins TRBV28 to TRBJ1-1; D is unclear. With 3 bases removed from V and 2 bases from J, the gap between germline ends came to 4 bases. Per the germline V gene, CDR1 is MDHEN and CDR2 is SYDVKM. This CDR3 comprises 12 residues. The CDR3, as DNA: TGTGCCAGCAGTTTTTATAACACTGAAGCTTTCTTT. Translating it yields CASSFYNTEAFF. Based on the CDR3 plus reference TRBV28 and TRBJ1-1, the full variable domain is DVKVTQSSRYLVKRTGEKVFLECVQDMDHENMFWYRQDPGLGLRLIYFSYDVKMKEKGDIPEGYSVSREKKERFSLILESASTNQTSMYLCASSFYNTEAFFGQGTRLTVV.

The chain carries TRBV10-2 and TRBJ1-1; no clear D. The CDR3 is 12 amino acids. The germline V gene encodes CDR1 WSHSY and CDR2 SAAADI. Between the trimmed V and J ends, which lost 3 bases and 8 bases, there was a span of 10 bases. The CDR3 DNA reads TGCGCCAGCAGTGAATCGTTCTACGAAGCTTTCTTT. Protein sequence: CASSESFYEAFF.

For this clone: This sample includes further DNA sequences coding for the same CDR3. This sequence joins TRBV28 and TRBJ1-2; 9 bases agree with TRBD1. Germline CDR1 MDHEN, CDR2 SYDVKM. The CDR3 totals 14 residues. With 6 bases clipped from V and 5 bases from J, the junction kept 7 bases outside the gene matches. The CDR3 coding sequence is TGTGCCAGCAGGGAACAGGGGGCTGTATATGGCTACACCTTC. Amino acid sequence: CASREQGAVYGYTF.

The V and J genes are TRBV7-9 and TRBJ2-7, with D maybe TRBD2 (6 bases). The ends were cut back, 4 bases at V and 0 bases at J, with 16 bases in the middle. The germline V gene has CDR1 SEHNR and CDR2 FQNEAQ (reference sequence). The CDR3 is made up of 16 amino acids. The CDR3 loop is CASSWGVGLNSYEQYF. The CDR3 nucleotides read TGTGCCAGCAGCTGGGGGGTGGGACTCAACTCCTACGAGCAGTACTTC.